This T cell receptor beta chain stems from a study of blood T cell repertoires in COVID-19. The method was immunoSEQ multiplex PCR; TCRdb's version includes in-frame clones alone and lacks a portion of them. The table records approximately 230,000 clones, just over 85% of them present only once. Clinical histories supplied by participants themselves formed the basis of cohort assignment. The CDR3 sequence is 13 residues long. The trim removed 8 bases at V and 0 bases at J, leaving 3 bases unmatched. Germline loops: CDR1 SQVTM, CDR2 ANQGSEA. The TCR was taken from a man in his late teens or twenties who had recovered from COVID-19. The chain combines TRBV29-1 with TRBJ2-2; TRBD1 matches at 7 bases. Source material: PBMCs or T cells enriched from blood (not recorded which). The CDR3 DNA reads as TGCAGCATCGGGACAGCGAACACCGGGGAGCTGTTTTTT. This translates into CSIGTANTGELFF.